This T cell receptor beta chain was sequenced for a study of long-term antiretroviral therapy in people with HIV. Held in samples before DNA extraction were roughly 1-10 million cryopreserved PBMC. Germline V gene sequence: CDR1 SGHTS, CDR2 YDEGEE. Trimming took 4 bases from V and 3 from J; bases not matched to a gene: 13. This CDR3 is built from 17 residues. Study-wide points: Repertoire composition at all time points was dominated by clones that had expanded before ART. The study found that diversity rose after ART but stayed below transplant donor controls.

The libraries were made with immunoSEQ v3.0 at survey level. TCRdb's copy holds only in-frame clones and misses some; the assay was immunoSEQ multiplex PCR. The table includes about 10,000 clones, around 89% detected once. This clone appeared a single time. Its antigen is currently unknown. V usage is TRBV5-8 and J usage is TRBJ2-3, with TRBD1 identical over 8 bases. This sample comprised unsorted PBMCs, obtained 0.2 years before starting antiretroviral therapy. The clonotype was recovered from a woman aged 40-49 years with HIV. The CDR3 DNA follows: TGTGCCAGCAGCCTAGCAGGTCAGGGGGCAGGAACAGATACGCAGTATTTT. Protein: CASSLAGQGAGTDTQYF. Full variable domain (outside the CDR3, taken from reference TRBV5-8 and TRBJ2-3): EAGVTQSPTHLIKTRGQQATLRCSPISGHTSVYWYQQALGLGLQFLLWYDEGEERNRGNFPPRFSGRQFPNYSSELNVNALELEDSALYLCASSLAGQGAGTDTQYFGPGTRLTVL.